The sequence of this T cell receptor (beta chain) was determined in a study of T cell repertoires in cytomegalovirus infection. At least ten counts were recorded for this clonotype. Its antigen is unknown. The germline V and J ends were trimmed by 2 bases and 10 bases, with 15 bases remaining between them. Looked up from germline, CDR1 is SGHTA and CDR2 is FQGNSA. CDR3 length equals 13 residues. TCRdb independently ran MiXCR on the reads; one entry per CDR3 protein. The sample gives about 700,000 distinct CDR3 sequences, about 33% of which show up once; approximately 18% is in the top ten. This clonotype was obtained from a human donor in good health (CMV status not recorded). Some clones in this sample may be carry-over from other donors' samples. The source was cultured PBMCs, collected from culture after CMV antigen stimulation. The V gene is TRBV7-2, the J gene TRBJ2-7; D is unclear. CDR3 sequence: CASSLSRDGLQYF. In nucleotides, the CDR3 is TGTGCCAGCAGCTTATCTCGCGATGGTCTCCAGTACTTC.